This TCR beta chain was recorded in a study of blood T cell repertoires in COVID-19. Study overall: Some COVID-19 samples were acute and others convalescent; all came from the United States, Italy and Spain. Nucleic acid was either cDNA or gDNA, and it came from T cells, B-cell-depleted T cells, or PBMCs.

The V gene's germline CDR1 is LGHDT and CDR2 YNNKEL (reference sequence). V was clipped by 9 bases and J by 2 bases; unmatched bases: 2. The length of the CDR3 is 13 residues. Original analysis: Nucleated cell counts were estimated from reference gene primer amplification. Sequenced by immunoSEQ multiplex PCR; TCRdb stores in-frame clones only, minus some. V and J calls and clone size are as listed in that table; D and trimming were resolved from the DNA. The sample yields 350,000 or so clones, around 90% seen once. Sequencing input: peripheral blood. The chain combines TRBV3-1 (or the pseudogene TRBV3-2) with TRBJ2-3; 10 bases map to TRBD2. The sequence was collected from a man aged 18-30 years with active or convalescent COVID-19. CDR3 protein: CASSGGFTDTQYF. CDR3 nucleotide sequence: TGTGCCAGTAGCGGGGGGTTCACAGATACGCAGTATTTT.